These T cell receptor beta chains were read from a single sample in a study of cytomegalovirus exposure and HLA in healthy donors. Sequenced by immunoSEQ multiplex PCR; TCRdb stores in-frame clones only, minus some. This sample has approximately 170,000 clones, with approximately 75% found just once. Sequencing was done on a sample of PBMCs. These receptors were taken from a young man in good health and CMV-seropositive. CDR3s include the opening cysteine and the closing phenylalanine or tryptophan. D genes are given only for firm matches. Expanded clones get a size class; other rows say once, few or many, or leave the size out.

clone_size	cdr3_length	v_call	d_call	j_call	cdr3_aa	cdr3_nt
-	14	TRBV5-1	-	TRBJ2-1	CASSRTTDYNEQFF	TGCGCCAGCAGCCGGACTACGGATTACAATGAGCAGTTCTTC
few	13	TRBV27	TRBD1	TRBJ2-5	CASSYGQGGTQYF	TGTGCCAGCAGTTACGGACAGGGAGGGACCCAGTACTTC
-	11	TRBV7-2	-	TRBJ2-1	CASSPLYEQFF	TGTGCCAGCAGCCCCTTGTATGAGCAGTTCTTC
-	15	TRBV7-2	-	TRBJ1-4	CASRHRANGVEKLFF	TGTGCCAGCAGACACCGGGCCAACGGGGTCGAAAAACTGTTTTTT
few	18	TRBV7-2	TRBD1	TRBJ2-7	CASSSRGNSGQGAYEQYF	TGTGCCAGCAGCTCTAGGGGGAATTCGGGACAGGGGGCGTACGAGCAGTACTTC
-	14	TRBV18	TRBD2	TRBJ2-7	CASSPKGLAYEQYF	TGTGCCAGCTCACCAAAAGGACTAGCGTACGAGCAGTACTTC
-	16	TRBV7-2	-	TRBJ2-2	CASSLGGIPPRGELFF	TGTGCCAGCAGCTTGGGCGGGATACCACCTAGGGGGGAGCTGTTTTTT
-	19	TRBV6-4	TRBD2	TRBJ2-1	CASSESTSGGAVISNEQFF	TGTGCCAGCAGTGAGTCGACTAGCGGGGGGGCGGTAATAAGCAATGAGCAGTTCTTC
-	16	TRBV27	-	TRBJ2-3	CASSSPQVSGADTQYF	TGTGCCAGCAGTTCCCCCCAGGTGTCGGGAGCAGATACGCAGTATTTT
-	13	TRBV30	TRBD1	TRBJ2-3	CACGTGGADTQYF	TGTGCCTGCGGGACAGGGGGAGCAGATACGCAGTATTTT
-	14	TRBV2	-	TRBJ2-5	CASSPGVLQETQYF	TGTGCCAGCAGTCCAGGGGTCTTACAAGAGACCCAGTACTTC
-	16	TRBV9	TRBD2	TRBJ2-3	CASSVGSSGAGDTQYF	TGTGCCAGCAGCGTAGGGTCTAGCGGGGCGGGGGATACGCAGTATTTT
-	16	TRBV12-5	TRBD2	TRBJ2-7	CASGSPGTSKIYEQYF	TGTGCTAGTGGTTCACCCGGGACTAGTAAAATCTACGAGCAGTACTTC
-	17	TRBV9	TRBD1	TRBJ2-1	CASSVVTGTVVYNEQFF	TGTGCCAGCAGCGTAGTAACTGGGACAGTAGTCTACAATGAGCAGTTCTTC
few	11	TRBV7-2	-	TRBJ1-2	CASSQRNGYTF	TGTGCCAGCAGTCAGCGAAATGGCTACACCTTC
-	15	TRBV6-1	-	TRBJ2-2	CATSWGGSNTGELFF	TGTGCCACCTCCTGGGGGGGCTCGAACACCGGGGAGCTGTTTTTT
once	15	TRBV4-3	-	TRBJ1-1	CASSQDGQGNTEAFF	TGCGCCAGCAGCCAAGATGGTCAGGGGAACACTGAAGCTTTCTTT
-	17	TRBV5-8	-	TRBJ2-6	CASSLVGGGSGANVLTF	TGTGCCAGCAGCTTGGTAGGGGGGGGATCTGGGGCCAACGTCCTGACTTTC
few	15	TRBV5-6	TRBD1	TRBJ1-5	CASSLGQGLNQPQHF	TGTGCCAGCAGCCTGGGACAGGGCTTAAATCAGCCCCAGCATTTT
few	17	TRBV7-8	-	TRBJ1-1	CASSLKGPGQRETEAFF	TGTGCCAGCAGCTTAAAAGGGCCCGGACAGAGGGAAACTGAAGCTTTCTTT
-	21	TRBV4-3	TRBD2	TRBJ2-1	CASSQDMWASGRASSYNEQFF	TGCGCCAGCAGCCAAGATATGTGGGCGAGCGGGAGGGCCTCCTCCTACAATGAGCAGTTCTTC
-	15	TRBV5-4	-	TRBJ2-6	CASSAAGSGANVLTF	TGTGCCAGCAGCGCGGCCGGCTCTGGGGCCAACGTCCTGACTTTC
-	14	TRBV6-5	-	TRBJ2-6	CASAPQVQNNVLTF	TGTGCCAGCGCACCCCAGGTACAGAACAACGTCCTGACTTTC
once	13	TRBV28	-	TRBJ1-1	CASRSGGKDEAFF	TGTGCCAGCAGGTCGGGAGGGAAGGATGAAGCTTTCTTT
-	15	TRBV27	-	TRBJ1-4	CASSFHGATNEKLFF	TGTGCCAGCAGTTTTCACGGTGCAACTAATGAAAAACTGTTTTTT
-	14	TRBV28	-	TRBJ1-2	CASGRGGTPYGYTF	TGTGCCAGCGGCAGGGGCGGAACGCCCTATGGCTACACCTTC
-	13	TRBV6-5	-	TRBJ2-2	CASSYSSAGELFF	TGTGCCAGCAGTTACTCGTCGGCCGGGGAGCTGTTTTTT
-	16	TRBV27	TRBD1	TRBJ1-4	CASSMRGQTLSEKLFF	TGTGCCAGCAGTATGAGGGGGCAGACCCTTTCGGAAAAACTGTTTTTT